The rows below give T cell receptor beta chains drawn from one sample of a study of CD8 T cells in Susac syndrome. MiXCR, run by TCRdb on the immunoSEQ multiplex PCR reads, gives a single entry per CDR3 protein. Among about 140,000 distinct CDR3 sequences, approximately 95% were seen once, and the ten largest hold 0.14%. Input material: CD4+ T cells from PBMCs. The receptors were sampled from a human donor with Susac syndrome. Both conserved end residues are part of each CDR3. D genes are given only for firm matches. Clone size is given for some rows only: seen once, a few or many times, or a class if the clone is expanded.

J | D | V | size | DNA | CDR3
TRBJ2-1 | TRBD2 | TRBV4-2 | NA | TGTGCCAGCAGCCAAGTCATCGTGGGACTAGCGGGCAAAAATGAGCAGTTCTTC | CASSQVIVGLAGKNEQFF
TRBJ2-7 | NA | TRBV2 | NA | TGTGCCAGCAGTGAAGCGAGAGAGCAGTACTTC | CASSEAREQYF
TRBJ2-7 | TRBD1 | TRBV30 | NA | TGTGCCTGGACGGGGACAGGGAGGGAGCAGTACTTC | CAWTGTGREQYF
TRBJ1-5 | TRBD1 | TRBV20-1 | NA | TGCAGTGCTGAACAGGGGGCCGGAATTGGCAATCAGCCCCAGCATTTT | CSAEQGAGIGNQPQHF
TRBJ1-6 | NA | TRBV6-4 | NA | TGTGCCTACACCCCCCTCCACTTT | CAYTPLHF
TRBJ2-1 | NA | TRBV9 | NA | TGTGCCAGCAGCGTCCGGGACGGATTTCCCGATGAGCAGTTCTTC | CASSVRDGFPDEQFF
TRBJ2-7 | NA | TRBV3-1 | NA | TGTGCCAGCAGCCAAGATACCAGGGATGGGGACGAGCAGTACTTC | CASSQDTRDGDEQYF
TRBJ2-5 | NA | TRBV20-1 | NA | TGCAGTGCTACTACAACTTGGCCCCAAAGGGTAGAGACCCAGTACTTC | CSATTTWPQRVETQYF
TRBJ1-6 | NA | TRBV28 | NA | TGTGCCAGCAGTTTTGGTTCACCCCTCCACTTT | CASSFGSPLHF
TRBJ2-5 | NA | TRBV25-1 | NA | TGTGCCAGCAGTGAATTAGGGAGTATACCCTACCAAGAGACCCAGTACTTC | CASSELGSIPYQETQYF
TRBJ2-3 | TRBD2 | TRBV30 | NA | TGTGCCTGGAGTCCTCGGACTAGCGGGAGAAGCACAGATACGCAGTATTTT | CAWSPRTSGRSTDTQYF
TRBJ1-6 | NA | TRBV6-5 | NA | TGTGCCAGCAGCACCACGACAGTATCTTCACCCCTCCACTTT | CASSTTTVSSPLHF
TRBJ2-2 | NA | TRBV30 | NA | TGTGCCTGGTCTTTTATGGGGACCGGGGAGCTGTTTTTT | CAWSFMGTGELFF
TRBJ2-6 | NA | TRBV19 | NA | TGTGCCAGTAGTATACTTAGTACCTTGGGCTCTGGGGCCAACGTCCTGACTTTC | CASSILSTLGSGANVLTF
TRBJ1-6 | NA | TRBV28 | NA | TGTGCCAGCAGGCAAGGACGGAGTAATTCACCCCTCCACTTT | CASRQGRSNSPLHF
TRBJ2-2 | TRBD2 | TRBV4-3 | NA | TGCGCCAGCAGCCCCGCGGACCAGCGGGAGGGTAACACCGGGGAGCTGTTTTTT | CASSPADQREGNTGELFF
TRBJ2-7 | NA | TRBV5-1 | NA | TGCGCCAGCAGCTTGCGACTGAACTCCTACGAGCAGTACTTC | CASSLRLNSYEQYF
TRBJ1-1 | NA | TRBV2 | NA | TGTGCCAGCCGGTTGGTTTTCACTGAAGCTTTCTTT | CASRLVFTEAFF
TRBJ1-2 | NA | TRBV5-4 | once | TGTGCCAGCAGCTTGGGGGGAAGTGCCAACTATGGCTACACCTTC | CASSLGGSANYGYTF
TRBJ2-1 | NA | TRBV4-3 | NA | TGCGCCAGCAGCCAAAGGGCCTGGGCCAATGAGCAGTTCTTC | CASSQRAWANEQFF
TRBJ2-1 | NA | TRBV20-1 | NA | TGCAGTGCTAGTAGGCCGGGATCCTACAATGAGCAGTTCTTC | CSASRPGSYNEQFF
TRBJ2-1 | TRBD1 | TRBV12-3/TRBV12-4 | NA | TGTGCCAGCAGTTCCAAGACAGGGGCTCGGGTGTTCTTC | CASSSKTGARVFF
TRBJ2-7 | TRBD1 | TRBV7-9 | NA | TGTGCCAGCAGCCCCCGGACAGGGACTCTCCTCCTCTACGAGCAGTACTTC | CASSPRTGTLLLYEQYF
TRBJ1-5 | TRBD1 | TRBV4-1 | NA | TGCGCCAGCAGCCAAAACTACCCAGGGGGGTTCAATCAGCCCCAGCATTTT | CASSQNYPGGFNQPQHF
TRBJ1-5 | TRBD1 | TRBV4-3 | few | TGCGCCAGCAGCCAACCGGGACAGGGAGGCAATCAGCCCCAGCATTTT | CASSQPGQGGNQPQHF
TRBJ1-5 | TRBD1 | TRBV28 | NA | TGTGCCAGCGTATCGGGGGACAGTTTCAATCAGCCCCAGCATTTT | CASVSGDSFNQPQHF
TRBJ1-5 | NA | TRBV6-2/TRBV6-3 | NA | TGTGCCAGCAGTTTGTCGGGGGCGCGTGGCAATCAGCCCCAGCATTTT | CASSLSGARGNQPQHF
TRBJ1-6 | NA | TRBV2 | NA | TGTGCCAGCAGTGTTCCCCTAGCCAGGGAAGGTTCACCCCTCCACTTT | CASSVPLAREGSPLHF
TRBJ2-7 | TRBD1 | TRBV7-2 | NA | TGTGCCAGCAGCTTAACCCGACAGGGATTTACCTACGAGCAGTACTTC | CASSLTRQGFTYEQYF
TRBJ2-7 | TRBD2 | TRBV11-2 | NA | TGTGCCAGCAGCACTACAGCGGGAGTTCCCTACGAGCAGTACTTC | CASSTTAGVPYEQYF